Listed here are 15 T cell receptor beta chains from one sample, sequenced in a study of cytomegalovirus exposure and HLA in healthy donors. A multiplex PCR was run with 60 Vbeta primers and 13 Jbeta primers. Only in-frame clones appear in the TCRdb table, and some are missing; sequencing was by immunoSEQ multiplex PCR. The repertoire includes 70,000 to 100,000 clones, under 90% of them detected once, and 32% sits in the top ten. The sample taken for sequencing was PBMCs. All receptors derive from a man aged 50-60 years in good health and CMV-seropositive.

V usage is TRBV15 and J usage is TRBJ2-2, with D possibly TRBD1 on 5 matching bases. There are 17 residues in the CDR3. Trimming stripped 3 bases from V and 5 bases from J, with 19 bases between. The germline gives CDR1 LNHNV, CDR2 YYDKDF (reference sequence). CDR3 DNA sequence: TGTGCCACCAGCAGGGTTTATGGCAGGGCGATTACCGGGGAGCTGTTTTTT. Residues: CATSRVYGRAITGELFF.

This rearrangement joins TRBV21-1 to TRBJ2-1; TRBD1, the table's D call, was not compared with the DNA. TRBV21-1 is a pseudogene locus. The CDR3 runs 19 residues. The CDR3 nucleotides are TGTGCCAGCAGCAAAAAGGGTAACGGACAGGAACCTAACAACAATGAGCAGTTCTTC. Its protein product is CASSKKGNGQEPNNNEQFF.

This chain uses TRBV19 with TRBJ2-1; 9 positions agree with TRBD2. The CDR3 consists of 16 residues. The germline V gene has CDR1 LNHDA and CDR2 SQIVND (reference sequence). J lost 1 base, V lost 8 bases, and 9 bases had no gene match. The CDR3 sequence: CASGVSGSVSYNEQFF. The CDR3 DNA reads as TGTGCCAGTGGCGTTAGCGGGAGTGTTTCCTACAATGAGCAGTTCTTC. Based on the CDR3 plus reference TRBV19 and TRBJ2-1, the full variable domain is DGGITQSPKYLFRKEGQNVTLSCEQNLNHDAMYWYRQDPGQGLRLIYYSQIVNDFQKGDIAEGYSVSREKKESFPLTVTSAQKNPTAFYLCASGVSGSVSYNEQFFGPGTRLTVL.

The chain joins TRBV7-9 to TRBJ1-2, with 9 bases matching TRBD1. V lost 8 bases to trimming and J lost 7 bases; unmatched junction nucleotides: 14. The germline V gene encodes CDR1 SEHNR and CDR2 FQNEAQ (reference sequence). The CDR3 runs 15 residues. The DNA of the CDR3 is TGTGCCAGCTCCTTCGGGGACAGGGATGGATTTGGCTACACCTTC. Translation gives CASSFGDRDGFGYTF.

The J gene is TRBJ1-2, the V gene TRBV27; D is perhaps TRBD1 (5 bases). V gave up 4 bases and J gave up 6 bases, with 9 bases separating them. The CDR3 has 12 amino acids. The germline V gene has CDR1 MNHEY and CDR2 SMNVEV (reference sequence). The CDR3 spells CASSSQTDGYTF. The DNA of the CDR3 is TGTGCCAGCAGTTCTCAGACAGATGGCTACACCTTC.

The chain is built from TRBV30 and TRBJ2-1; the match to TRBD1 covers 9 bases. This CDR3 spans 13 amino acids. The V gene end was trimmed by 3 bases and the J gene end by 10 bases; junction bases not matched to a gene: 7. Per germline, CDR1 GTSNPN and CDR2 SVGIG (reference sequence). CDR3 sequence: CAWSGTGTPEQFF. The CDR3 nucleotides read TGTGCCTGGAGCGGGACAGGGACTCCCGAGCAGTTCTTC.

CDR3 DNA sequence: TGTGCCAGCAGCCGCAGCGGGAGCGACAATGAGCAGTTCTTC. This codes for CASSRSGSDNEQFF. The chain couples TRBV5-4 to TRBJ2-1; TRBD2 matches at 8 bases. CDR3 length: 14 residues. Germline trimming cut 4 bases from V and 5 bases from J; bases unmatched to any gene: 5. Germline CDR1 reads SGHNT; CDR2 reads YYREEE (reference sequence).

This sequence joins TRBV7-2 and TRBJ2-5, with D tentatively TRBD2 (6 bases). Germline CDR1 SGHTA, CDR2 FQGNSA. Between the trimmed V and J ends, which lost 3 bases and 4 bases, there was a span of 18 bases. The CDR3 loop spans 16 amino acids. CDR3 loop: CASSLGSGRSGETQYF. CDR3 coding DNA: TGTGCCAGCAGCTTGGGTAGCGGACGGTCGGGAGAGACCCAGTACTTC.

The CDR3 is CASSLEGLDHYGYTF. In DNA form, the CDR3 reads TGTGCCAGCAGCTTAGAGGGACTCGACCACTATGGCTACACCTTC. The chain joins TRBV7-2 to TRBJ1-2; D is perhaps TRBD1 (5 bases). Trimming shortened V by 1 base and J by 3 bases, and 12 bases separated the two germline ends. Germline values: CDR1 SGHTA, CDR2 FQGNSA. The CDR3 length is 15 residues.

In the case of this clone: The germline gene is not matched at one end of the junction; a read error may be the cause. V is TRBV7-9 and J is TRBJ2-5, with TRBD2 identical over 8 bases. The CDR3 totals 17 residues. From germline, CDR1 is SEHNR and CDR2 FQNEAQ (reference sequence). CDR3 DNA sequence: TGTTCCAGCAGCTTCCCCAGCGGGAGTTCGAGCCAAGAGACCCAGTACTTC. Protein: CSSSFPSGSSSQETQYF.

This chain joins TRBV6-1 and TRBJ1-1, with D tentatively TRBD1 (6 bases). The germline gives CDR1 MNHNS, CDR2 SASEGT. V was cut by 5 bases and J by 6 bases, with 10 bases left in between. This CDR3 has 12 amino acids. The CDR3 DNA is TGTGCCAGCAGTTTACGGACAGCTGAAGCTTTCTTT. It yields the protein CASSLRTAEAFF.

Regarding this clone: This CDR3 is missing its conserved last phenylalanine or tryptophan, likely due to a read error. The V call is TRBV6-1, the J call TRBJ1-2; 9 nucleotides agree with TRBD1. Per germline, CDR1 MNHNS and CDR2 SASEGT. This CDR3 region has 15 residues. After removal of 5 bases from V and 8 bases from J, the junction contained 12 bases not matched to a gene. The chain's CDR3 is CASSFPGQGVAGYTS. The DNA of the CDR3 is TGTGCCAGCAGTTTCCCGGGACAGGGAGTTGCGGGCTACACCTCC.

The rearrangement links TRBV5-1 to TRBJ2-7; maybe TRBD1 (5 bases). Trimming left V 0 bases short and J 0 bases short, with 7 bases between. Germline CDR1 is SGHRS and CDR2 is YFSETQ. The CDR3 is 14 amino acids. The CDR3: CASSLADSSYEQYF. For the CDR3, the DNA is TGCGCCAGCAGCTTGGCCGACAGCTCCTACGAGCAGTACTTC.

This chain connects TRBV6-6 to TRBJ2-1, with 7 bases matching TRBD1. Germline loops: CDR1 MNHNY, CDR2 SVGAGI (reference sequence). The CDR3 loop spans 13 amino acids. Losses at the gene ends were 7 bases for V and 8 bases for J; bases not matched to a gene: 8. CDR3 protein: CASTVNRGHEQFF. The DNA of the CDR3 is TGTGCCAGCACCGTTAACAGGGGTCATGAGCAGTTCTTC.

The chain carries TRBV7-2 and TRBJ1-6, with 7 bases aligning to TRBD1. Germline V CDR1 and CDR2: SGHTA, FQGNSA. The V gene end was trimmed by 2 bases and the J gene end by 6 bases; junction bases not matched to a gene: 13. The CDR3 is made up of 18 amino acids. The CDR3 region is CASSLTSPNRGSNSPLHF. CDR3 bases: TGTGCCAGCAGCTTAACCTCTCCAAACAGGGGAAGTAATTCACCCCTCCACTTT.